This T cell receptor (beta chain) was recovered during a study of a mutant IDH1 vaccine in newly diagnosed glioma. Study-wide context: Treated individuals were approximately 62% male and around 38% female, averaging approximately 40 years of age. Patients were pretreated with radiotherapy, temozolomide, or both, mostly both.

Comment on this clone: Its antigen remains unidentified.

Trimming removed 3 bases at V and 2 bases at J, with 11 bases between. The CDR3 is made up of 14 amino acids. CDR1 KGHSH and CDR2 LQKENI come from the germline V gene. Clones were sequenced by immunoSEQ multiplex PCR, and TCRdb holds only the in-frame ones, with some missing. The sample contains some 38,000 clones, roughly 74% of which appear only once. Time point indicated: week 5, during vaccination. Vaccinated patients received 300 ug of mutant IDH1 20-mer peptide per dose, with topical imiquimod. New WHO grade 3 or 4 IDH1-mutant, ATRX-lost astrocytomas were present in all donors. The rearrangement uses TRBV18 and TRBJ2-7, with D perhaps given as TRBD1 or TRBD2 (5 bases each). This TCR was sampled from a man between 40 and 49 years old with glioma. Material: PBMCs, obtained from a glioma patient whose treatment included an IDH1 peptide vaccine. CDR3 sequence reads: CASSPGVGAYEQYF. In nucleotides, the CDR3 is TGTGCCAGCTCACCGGGGGTAGGAGCCTACGAGCAGTACTTC. Supplemented by reference TRBV18 and TRBJ2-7, the full variable domain reads NAGVMQNPRHLVRRRGQEARLRCSPMKGHSHVYWYRQLPEEGLKFMVYLQKENIIDESGMPKERFSAEFPKEGPSILRIQQVVRGDSAAYFCASSPGVGAYEQYFGPGTRLTVT.